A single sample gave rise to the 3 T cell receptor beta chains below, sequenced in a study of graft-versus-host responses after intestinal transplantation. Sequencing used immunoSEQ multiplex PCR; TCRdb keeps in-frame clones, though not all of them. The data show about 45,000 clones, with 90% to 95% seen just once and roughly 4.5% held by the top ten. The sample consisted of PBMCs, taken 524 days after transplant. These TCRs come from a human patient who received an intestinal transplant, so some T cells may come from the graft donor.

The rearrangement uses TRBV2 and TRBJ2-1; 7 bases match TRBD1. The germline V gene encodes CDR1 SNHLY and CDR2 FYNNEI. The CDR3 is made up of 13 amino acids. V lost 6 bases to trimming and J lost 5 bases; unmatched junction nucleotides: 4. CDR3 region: CASSPTGDNEQFF. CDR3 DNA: TGTGCCAGCAGCCCCACAGGGGACAATGAGCAGTTCTTC.

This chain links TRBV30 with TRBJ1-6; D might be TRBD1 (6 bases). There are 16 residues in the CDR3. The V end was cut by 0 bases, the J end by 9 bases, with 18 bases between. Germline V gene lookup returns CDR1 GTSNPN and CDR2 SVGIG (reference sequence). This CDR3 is CAWSVSGVGSSSPLHF. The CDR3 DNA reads TGTGCCTGGAGTGTCTCAGGGGTGGGATCCTCTTCACCCCTCCACTTT.

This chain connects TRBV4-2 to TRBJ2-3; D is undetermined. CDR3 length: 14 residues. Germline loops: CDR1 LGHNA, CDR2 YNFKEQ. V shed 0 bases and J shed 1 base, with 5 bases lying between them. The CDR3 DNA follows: TGTGCCAGCAGCCAAGATGGAGGCACAGATACGCAGTATTTT. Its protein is CASSQDGGTDTQYF.